This entry concerns a single T cell receptor (beta chain). Antigen: not known. This sample was taken from a study of T cell repertoires in cytomegalovirus infection. CDR3 length: 18 residues. V was shortened by 3 bases and J by 7 bases, with 26 bases between the two germline ends. Germline CDR1 is SGHDT and CDR2 is YYEEEE. TCRdb independently ran MiXCR on the reads; one entry per CDR3 protein. The table lists approximately 990,000 distinct CDR3 sequences, more than 25% of them singletons, with over 12% in the top ten. V is TRBV5-6 and J is TRBJ2-1; tentatively, D is TRBD1 (6 bases). This TCR was sampled from a human donor in good health (CMV status not recorded). Some clones in this sample may be carry-over from other donors' samples. The sequenced sample was cultured CD8+ T cells from PBMCs, obtained from culture after CMV antigen stimulation. For the CDR3, the DNA is TGTGCCAGCAGCTCGGTAAACCTACCTACGGACAGCCCAAATGAGCAGTTCTTC. It codes for CASSSVNLPTDSPNEQFF. Full variable domain (remainder filled in from reference TRBV5-6 and TRBJ2-1): DAGVTQSPTHLIKTRGQQVTLRCSPKSGHDTVSWYQQALGQGPQFIFQYYEEEERQRGNFPDRFSGHQFPNYSSELNVNALLLGDSALYLCASSSVNLPTDSPNEQFFGPGTRLTVL.